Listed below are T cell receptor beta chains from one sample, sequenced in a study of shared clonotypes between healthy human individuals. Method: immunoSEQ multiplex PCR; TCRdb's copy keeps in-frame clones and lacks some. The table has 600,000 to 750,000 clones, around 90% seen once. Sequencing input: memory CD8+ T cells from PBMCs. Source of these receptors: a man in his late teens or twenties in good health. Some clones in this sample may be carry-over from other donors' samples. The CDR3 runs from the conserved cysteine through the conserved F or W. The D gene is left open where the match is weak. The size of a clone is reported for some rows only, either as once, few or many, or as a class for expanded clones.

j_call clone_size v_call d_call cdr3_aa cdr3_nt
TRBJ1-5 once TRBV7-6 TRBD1 CASSQRQGNQPQHF TGTGCCAGCAGCCAGAGACAGGGAAATCAGCCCCAGCATTTT
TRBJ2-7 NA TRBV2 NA CASMIAFSYEQYF TGTGCCAGCATGATAGCATTCTCCTACGAGCAGTACTTC
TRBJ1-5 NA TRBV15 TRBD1 CATSSPGTGERQPQHF TGTGCCACCAGCAGCCCCGGGACAGGGGAGAGACAGCCCCAGCATTTT
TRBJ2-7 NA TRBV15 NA CATSRDQGLFSEQYF TGTGCCACCAGCAGAGATCAGGGTCTATTTTCCGAGCAGTACTTC
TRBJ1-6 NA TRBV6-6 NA CASSSLRNPPLHF TGTGCCAGCAGTAGCCTCCGTAATCCACCCCTCCACTTT
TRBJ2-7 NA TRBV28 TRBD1 CASSPGQGIRPYEQYF TGTGCCAGCAGTCCGGGACAGGGGATCCGCCCCTACGAGCAGTACTTC
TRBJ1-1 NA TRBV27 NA CASSPGRAENTEAFF TGTGCCAGCAGCCCCGGTAGGGCAGAGAACACTGAAGCTTTCTTT
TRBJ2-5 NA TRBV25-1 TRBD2 CASSQRGRTSGGETQYF TGTGCCAGCAGCCAAAGGGGGAGGACTAGCGGCGGAGAGACCCAGTACTTC
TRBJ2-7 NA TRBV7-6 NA CASSSGVGFGYEQYF TGTGCCAGCAGCTCGGGGGTAGGTTTTGGCTACGAGCAGTACTTC
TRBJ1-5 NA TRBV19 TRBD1 CASSPTGYSNQPQHF TGTGCCAGTAGCCCGACAGGGTATAGCAATCAGCCCCAGCATTTT
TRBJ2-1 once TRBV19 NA CASGGSYNEQFF TGTGCCAGTGGAGGGTCTTACAATGAGCAGTTCTTC
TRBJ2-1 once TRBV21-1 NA CASSKVPDRASNEQFF TGTGCCAGCAGCAAAGTTCCGGACAGGGCCTCCAATGAGCAGTTCTTC
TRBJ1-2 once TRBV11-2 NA CASTETRDLNYGYTF TGTGCCAGCACTGAAACCCGGGACCTTAACTATGGCTACACCTTC
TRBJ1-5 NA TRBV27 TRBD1 CASSPRTGRGSSGQPQHF TGTGCCAGCAGTCCGAGGACAGGGAGGGGAAGTTCGGGTCAGCCCCAGCATTTT
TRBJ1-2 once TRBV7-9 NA CASSLAGVGHVKRGYTF TGTGCCAGCAGCTTAGCCGGGGTGGGACACGTGAAACGTGGCTACACCTTC
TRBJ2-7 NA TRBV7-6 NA CASSSGDTYEQYF TGTGCCAGCAGCTCGGGCGACACCTACGAGCAGTACTTC
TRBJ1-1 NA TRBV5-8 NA CASSLGVNTEAFF TGTGCCAGCAGCTTGGGGGTGAACACTGAAGCTTTCTTT
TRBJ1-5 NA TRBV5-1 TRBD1 CASSATTGKDQPQHF TGCGCCAGCAGCGCAACGACAGGGAAGGATCAGCCCCAGCATTTT
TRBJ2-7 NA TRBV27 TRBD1 CASSPVGGTGVGEQYF TGTGCCAGCAGCCCGGTAGGTGGGACAGGGGTGGGCGAGCAGTACTTC
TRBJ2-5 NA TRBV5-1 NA CASSPLGGWETQYF TGCGCCAGCAGCCCCCTAGGGGGTTGGGAGACCCAGTACTTC
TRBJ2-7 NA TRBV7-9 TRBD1 CASIIETGAYEQYF TGTGCCAGCATCATTGAGACAGGGGCCTACGAGCAGTACTTC
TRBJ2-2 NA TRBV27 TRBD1 CASSLTGTGKLAGELFF TGTGCCAGCAGTTTAACCGGGACAGGGAAGCTGGCCGGGGAGCTGTTTTTT
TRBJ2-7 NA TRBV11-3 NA CASSLGGPFYEQYF TGTGCCAGCAGCTTAGGCGGGCCGTTCTACGAGCAGTACTTC
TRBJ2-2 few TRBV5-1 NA CASSLERTGAGELFF TGCGCCAGCAGCTTGGAGCGGACGGGCGCCGGGGAGCTGTTTTTT
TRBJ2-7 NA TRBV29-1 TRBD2 CSVEGLREDYFSSSYEQYF TGCAGCGTTGAAGGGTTGCGGGAGGATTACTTCTCAAGCTCCTACGAGCAGTACTTC
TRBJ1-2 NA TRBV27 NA CASSLNTNYGYTF TGTGCCAGCAGTTTAAACACGAACTATGGCTACACCTTC
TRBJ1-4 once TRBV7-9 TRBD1 CASSLVGTGVEKLFF TGTGCCAGCAGCTTAGTAGGGACAGGGGTCGAAAAACTGTTTTTT
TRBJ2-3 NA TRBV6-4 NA CASSDSMAGAPDTQYF TGTGCCAGCAGTGACTCTATGGCGGGTGCACCAGATACGCAGTATTTT
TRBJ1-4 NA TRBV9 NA CASSGIDGANEKLFF TGTGCCAGCAGCGGAATAGACGGAGCTAATGAAAAACTGTTTTTT
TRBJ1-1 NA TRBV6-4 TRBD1 CASSWEGAVAFF TGTGCCAGCAGTTGGGAGGGGGCGGTGGCTTTCTTT
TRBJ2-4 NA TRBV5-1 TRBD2 CASSPGGSTRENIQYF TGCGCCAGCAGTCCGGGCGGGAGTACGAGGGAAAACATTCAGTACTTC
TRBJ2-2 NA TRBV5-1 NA CASSYWAPPGTGELFF TGCGCCAGCAGCTATTGGGCCCCCCCGGGCACCGGGGAGCTGTTTTTT
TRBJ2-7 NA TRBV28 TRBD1 CASSSGQGAHEQYF TGTGCCAGCAGTTCGGGACAGGGGGCCCACGAGCAGTACTTC
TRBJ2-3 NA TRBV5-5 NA CASSLLSELRLSTDTQYF TGTGCCAGCAGCTTGCTCTCTGAGTTACGACTGAGCACAGATACGCAGTATTTT
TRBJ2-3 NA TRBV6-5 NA CATGGRNPSTDTQYF TGTGCCACCGGCGGGCGGAACCCTAGCACAGATACGCAGTATTTT
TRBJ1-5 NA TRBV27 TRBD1 CASSSARGSNQPQHF TGTGCCAGCAGTTCGGCCAGGGGGAGCAATCAGCCCCAGCATTTT
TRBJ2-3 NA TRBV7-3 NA CASSLTRLTRAGTDTQYF TGTGCCAGCAGCTTAACCCGCCTCACTAGAGCTGGCACAGATACGCAGTATTTT
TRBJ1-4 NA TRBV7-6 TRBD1 CASSLGQGNEKLFF TGTGCCAGCAGCTTAGGACAGGGCAATGAAAAACTGTTTTTT
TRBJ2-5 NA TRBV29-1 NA CSVVEGPSWETQYF TGCAGCGTGGTGGAGGGCCCAAGTTGGGAGACCCAGTACTTC
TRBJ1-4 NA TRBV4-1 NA CASSEDVPYEKLFF TGCGCCAGCAGCGAGGACGTTCCCTATGAAAAACTGTTTTTT
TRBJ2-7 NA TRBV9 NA CASSVDLGQSGEQYF TGTGCCAGCAGCGTAGATCTAGGACAGTCCGGCGAGCAGTACTTC
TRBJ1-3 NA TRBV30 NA CAWSTTRRGNTIYF TGTGCCTGGTCTACGACGCGCAGAGGAAACACCATATATTTT
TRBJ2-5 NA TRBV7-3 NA CASSLDKEETQYF TGTGCCAGCAGCTTAGATAAGGAGGAGACCCAGTACTTC